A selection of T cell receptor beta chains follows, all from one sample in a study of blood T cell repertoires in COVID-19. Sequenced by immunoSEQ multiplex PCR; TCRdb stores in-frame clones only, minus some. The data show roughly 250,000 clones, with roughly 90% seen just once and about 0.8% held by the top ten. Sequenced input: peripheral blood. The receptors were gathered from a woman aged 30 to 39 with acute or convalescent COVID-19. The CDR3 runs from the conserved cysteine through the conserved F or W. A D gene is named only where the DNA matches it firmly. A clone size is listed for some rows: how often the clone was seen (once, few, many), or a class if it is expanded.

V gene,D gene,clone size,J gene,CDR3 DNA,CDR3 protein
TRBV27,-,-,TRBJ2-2,TGTGCCAGCAGCCCCCGCAGGGGGGACACCGGGGAGCTGTTTTTT,CASSPRRGDTGELFF
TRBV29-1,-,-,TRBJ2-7,TGCAGCGTCGAGGGTCTGGGTCAGCAGTACTTC,CSVEGLGQQYF
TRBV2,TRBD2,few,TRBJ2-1,TGTGCCAGCAGCAACCCGGGACTAGCGGGAGAACGCTCCTACAATGAGCAGTTCTTC,CASSNPGLAGERSYNEQFF
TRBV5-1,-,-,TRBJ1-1,TGCGCCAGCAGTACAGGGTACACTGAAGCTTTCTTT,CASSTGYTEAFF
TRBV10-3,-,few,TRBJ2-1,TGTGCCATCGGACAACAGAAATACAATGAGCAGTTCTTC,CAIGQQKYNEQFF
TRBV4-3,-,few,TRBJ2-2,TGCGCCAGCAGCCAAGATACCGGGAGCTGGACCGGGGAGCTGTTTTTT,CASSQDTGSWTGELFF
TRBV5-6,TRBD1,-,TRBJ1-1,TGTGCCAGCAGCTTGTACAGGGGAAGCACTGAAGCTTTCTTT,CASSLYRGSTEAFF
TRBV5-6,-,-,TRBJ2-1,TGTGCCAGCAGCTTGGAGTGGGCCCTCGAGGAGCAGTTCTTC,CASSLEWALEEQFF
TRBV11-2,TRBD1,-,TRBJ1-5,TGTGCCAGCAGCTTCGGGACAGGGGCCCAGCCCCAGCATTTT,CASSFGTGAQPQHF
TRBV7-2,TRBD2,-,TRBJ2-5,TGTGCCAGCAGCTTAGCCGGGACTAGCGGGGGTTACCAAGAGACCCAGTACTTC,CASSLAGTSGGYQETQYF
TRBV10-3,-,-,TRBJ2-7,TGTGCCATCAGTGAAACTACGCGCTACGAGCAGTACTTC,CAISETTRYEQYF
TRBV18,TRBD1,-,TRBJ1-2,TGTGCCAGCTCACCCCAACAGGGGGCTAGCTATGGCTACACCTTC,CASSPQQGASYGYTF
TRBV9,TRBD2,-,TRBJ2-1,TGTGCCAGCAGTTGGACTAGCGGGAGTGACTACAATGAGCAGTTCTTC,CASSWTSGSDYNEQFF
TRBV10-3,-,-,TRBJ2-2,TGTGCCATCAGTGAGAGACGCACAGCTACCGGGGAGCTGTTTTTT,CAISERRTATGELFF
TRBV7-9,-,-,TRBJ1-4,TGTGCCAGCAGCGAGGGATTGAATGAAAAACTGTTTTTT,CASSEGLNEKLFF
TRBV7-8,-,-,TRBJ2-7,TGTGCCAGCAGCCCTCGACAGAGCTCCTACGAGCAGTACTTC,CASSPRQSSYEQYF
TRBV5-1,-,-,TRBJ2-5,TGCGCCAGCAGCTTGGTCGGGGTTATCGAGACCCAGTACTTC,CASSLVGVIETQYF
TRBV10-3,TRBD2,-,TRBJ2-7,TGTGCCACCAAGGTAGCGGGAGGTAGGTCCTACGAGCAGTACTTC,CATKVAGGRSYEQYF
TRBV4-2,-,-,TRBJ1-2,TGTGCCAGCAGCCAAGATGAAAACAGGGTTTTCTATGGCTACACCTTC,CASSQDENRVFYGYTF
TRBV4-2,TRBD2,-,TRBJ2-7,TGTGCCAGCAGCCCAATGACTAGCGGGATAAGCTACGAGCAGTACTTC,CASSPMTSGISYEQYF
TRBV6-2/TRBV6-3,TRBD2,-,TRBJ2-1,TGTGCCAGCAGTTACTCGAGGGACTACCCACGATACAATGAGCAGTTCTTC,CASSYSRDYPRYNEQFF
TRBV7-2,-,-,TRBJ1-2,TGTGCCAGCAGCCCCCTTAGGGGTAGTCGGGGCTACACCTTC,CASSPLRGSRGYTF
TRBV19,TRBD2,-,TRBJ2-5,TGTGCCAGTAGTATCGCGGGAGTGAGAGAGACCCAGTACTTC,CASSIAGVRETQYF
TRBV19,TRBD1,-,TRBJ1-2,TGTGCCAGTAGTTCGACCGGGACAGGGTATGGCTACACCTTC,CASSSTGTGYGYTF
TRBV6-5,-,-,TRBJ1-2,TGTGCCAGCAGACACGGACAGTGGATGGATGGCTACACCTTC,CASRHGQWMDGYTF
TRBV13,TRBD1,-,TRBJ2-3,TGTGCCTGCCGACAGGGGGGCACAGATACGCAGTATTTT,CACRQGGTDTQYF